The rows below give T cell receptor beta chains drawn from one sample of a study of T cells in Graves' hyperthyroidism and ophthalmopathy. TCRdb re-analysed the multiplex PCR reads in MiXCR, keeping a single row per CDR3 protein. The repertoire holds 550,000 to 600,000 distinct CDR3 sequences, approximately 15% seen once, with over 6% in the top ten. Sequencing input: blood. The receptor source for this set is a woman aged 18 to 35 with Graves' ophthalmopathy. Each CDR3 is given with its conserved first and last residue. The D gene is left open where the match is weak. Clone sizes are given selectively: once, few, many, or a class where the clone is expanded.

clone_size: many; j_call: TRBJ1-5; v_call: TRBV20-1; d_call: NA; cdr3_nt: TGCAGTGCTAGTAATGGCTATAGCAATCAGCCCCAGCATTTT; cdr3_aa: CSASNGYSNQPQHF
clone_size: NA; j_call: TRBJ1-1; v_call: TRBV10-3; d_call: NA; cdr3_nt: TGTGCCATCAGTGGGCGCCAGGGAGGCACTGAAGCTTTCTTT; cdr3_aa: CAISGRQGGTEAFF
clone_size: NA; j_call: TRBJ2-7; v_call: TRBV6-1; d_call: NA; cdr3_nt: TGTGCCAGCAGGATTATAGGTCTGGCTAGCGCGCAGTACTTC; cdr3_aa: CASRIIGLASAQYF
clone_size: NA; j_call: TRBJ2-7; v_call: TRBV9; d_call: TRBD1; cdr3_nt: TGTGCCAGCAGCCCCCGAAGGGACAGACCCTACGAGCAGTACTTC; cdr3_aa: CASSPRRDRPYEQYF
clone_size: many; j_call: TRBJ2-1; v_call: TRBV28; d_call: NA; cdr3_nt: TGTGCCAGCACTTTCCCCGGACTTTCATACAATGAGCAGTTCTTC; cdr3_aa: CASTFPGLSYNEQFF
clone_size: many; j_call: TRBJ1-5; v_call: TRBV30; d_call: TRBD1; cdr3_nt: TGTGCCTGGAGTCCCGGACAGGGAGGACAGCCCCAGCATTTT; cdr3_aa: CAWSPGQGGQPQHF
clone_size: NA; j_call: TRBJ2-5; v_call: TRBV5-5; d_call: NA; cdr3_nt: TGTGCCAGCGGCCGTACCGGGTCACAAGAGACCCAGTACTTC; cdr3_aa: CASGRTGSQETQYF
clone_size: few; j_call: TRBJ2-1; v_call: TRBV4-2; d_call: TRBD2; cdr3_nt: TGTGCCAGCAGCCAAGATGTATACGGGGCGGGAGAGAACAATGAGCAGTTCTTC; cdr3_aa: CASSQDVYGAGENNEQFF
clone_size: many; j_call: TRBJ2-5; v_call: TRBV2; d_call: TRBD2; cdr3_nt: TGTGCCAGCAGCGCTATCCCGGGACTAGCGGGGGGAGAGACCCAGTACTTC; cdr3_aa: CASSAIPGLAGGETQYF
clone_size: many; j_call: TRBJ1-2; v_call: TRBV11-1; d_call: TRBD1; cdr3_nt: TGTGCCAGCAGCCCGATTGACAGGGGCAACTATGGCTACACCTTC; cdr3_aa: CASSPIDRGNYGYTF
clone_size: NA; j_call: TRBJ1-4; v_call: TRBV25-1; d_call: TRBD1; cdr3_nt: TGTGCCAGCAGTGAAGTTCACGGGACAGATAATGAAAAACTGTTTTTT; cdr3_aa: CASSEVHGTDNEKLFF